This T cell receptor (beta chain) was identified in a study of shared clonotypes between healthy human individuals (TCRdb year 2020). Background on the whole study: The cohort included three men and a couple of women between 18 and 49 years of age. For each donor, three plates each were used for CD4 naive and CD4 memory, two plates were used for CD8 naive, and one plate was used for CD8 memory. To estimate repertoire size and how much clonotype sharing occurs between individuals, the study deeply sequenced the blood TCR repertoires of several healthy adults. Different laboratories and diverse techniques were used to prepare libraries and sequence TCR repertoires, to increase sequencing depth and limit assay-specific biases. Leukapheresis yielded between about 0.9 and 9 billion PBMCs per donor.

Using the deep immunoSEQ assay, TCR CDR3 regions were amplified from genomic DNA by multiplex PCR. For each cell subset, the extracted genomic DNA was distributed evenly across all wells of several immunoSEQ 96-well plates, and each plate served as one replicate. Each replicate PCR for sorted subsets received roughly 0.2 ug genomic DNA, equal to tens of thousands of T cell genomes. Purified libraries were measured with a Qubit 3.0 fluorometer, size-checked on a Bioanalyzer 2100, and measured again with the KAPA Library Quantification kit. A separate single-read 150-cycle Illumina NextSeq 550 flow cell was used to sequence each immunoSEQ 96-well plate. As for the authors' bioinformatics: The immunoSEQ output contained only junctional sequences without quality scores, so filtering could not match that applied to full-length reads. To assign V/J genes and CDR3, sequences were annotated using PyIR, a Python wrapper for IgBLAST v1.9, with IMGT germline references. Reads were filtered out if the reads had weak V/J assignments (E-value above 1e-6), no CDR3, stop codons, out-of-frame junctions, or ambiguous translated residues. A V3J clonotype was defined by an identical inferred V gene, J gene, and CDR3 amino acid sequence. The percentage overlap between two repertoires was calculated by dividing the number of shared unique clonotypes by the size of the smaller repertoire. RTK rarefaction, the Chao1 estimator, and Recon v2.1 estimates of unobserved clonotypes were used to assess repertoire richness. Generation probabilities for all TCRbeta clonotypes obtained by the gDNA method from a handful of donors were computed using OLGA. Imported from immuneACCESS, the table was reduced by TCRdb to in-frame sequences with V and J called. These copies leave out some clones; in studies compared against another copy, an unresolved V gene accounts for under half, and the cause of the remainder is not known. From that table come the V and J calls and clone size; the DNA was used to work out D and trimming. A total of about 2 million clones appear in this sample, just under 95% of them only once. Together, the top ten hold around 1% of the sample.

Remarks on this clone: It has no known antigen specificity. No qualities accompany the bases; no much larger clone lies one base away.

The full study reports these points: The genetic and exposure-history diversity represented was limited by the small number of donors. Across a few donors, around 5.4% of naive CD4, approximately 3.6% of naive CD8, about 2% of memory CD4, and over 0.35% of memory CD8 clonotypes were shared. Naive subsets generally had larger estimated clonotype richness than memory subsets did. Sampling was restricted to blood, and TCR repertoires in tissues likely differ from the TCR repertoires found in blood. Based on pairwise subsampling, the degree of clonotype sharing among donors was expected to be affected by sequencing depth. Rarefaction of sorted-subset datasets indicated incomplete sequencing despite the large sequencing depth. Higher generation probabilities were observed for clonotypes shared by all four sorted-subset donors than for non-shared clonotypes.

CD8 naive samples were CD45RO-negative cells positively selected for CCR7, giving a CD45RA+CCR7+ population that excluded TemRA cells. Donors were healthy HIV-negative adults with no recently reported acute infections or vaccinations. Every donor was a Caucasian adult living in Nashville, Tennessee, USA. After blood collection by leukapheresis, PBMCs were isolated using Ficoll-Histopaque density gradient centrifugation and then cryopreserved in the vapor phase of liquid nitrogen. Purity and quantity of every magnetically sorted T cell population were checked by analytical flow cytometry. Genomic DNA was isolated from each sorted fraction and quantified by UV absorbance on a Nanodrop 2000c. Taken from cysteine to phenylalanine, the CDR3 has 13 residues. The entry retains the CDR3 DNA only, 39 bases that are in frame from base 1. Deletion took 1 base off V and 8 bases off J, with a span of 9 bases between the germline ends. From a lookup of the germline V gene (reference sequence), CDR1 and CDR2 are LNHNV and YYDKDF.

Sequenced material: naive CD8+ T cells sorted from blood. According to the study, the label for this sample's cell subset or site signals: CD45RA+CCR7+. Recombination joined TRBV15 with TRBJ2-1; the D gene is unclear. This TCR was sampled from a man aged 18 to 29 in good health. The CDR3 protein sequence reads: CATSRARYDEQFF. The nucleotide sequence reads as follows: TGTGCCACCAGCAGAGCCAGGTATGATGAGCAGTTCTTC.